Only one count was recorded for the clone carrying this TCR beta chain. Its antigen remains unidentified. These data are taken from a study of shared clonotypes between healthy human individuals. For the study at large: In total, the donors were two women and a few men aged 18 to 49.

CDR3 length: 18 amino acids. Naivety among CD8 cells was defined by CD45RO negativity and positive CCR7 selection, thereby excluding terminally differentiated effector memory CD45RA+ cells. Sequencing was performed with immunoSEQ multiplex PCR; in TCRdb, only in-frame clones are kept and a portion is missing. The sample includes fewer than 700,000 clones, about 95% of them seen just once. Study observations and caveats: Naive subsets, compared against memory subsets, generally had larger estimated richness values. Generation probabilities of non-shared clonotypes were lower (relative to those shared by all four donors).

The genes are TRBV21-1 and TRBJ2-7; the table names TRBD2, a call not compared with the DNA. TRBV21-1 is a listed pseudogene. The source of this sequence is a woman aged 30 to 39 in good health. The specimen was naive CD8+ T cells sorted from blood. The CDR3 region has the DNA TGTGCCAGCAGCAAAGCGCTTAGACTAGCGGGAGGGCCTTACGAGCAGTACTTC. Protein sequence: CASSKALRLAGGPYEQYF.